The present T cell receptor beta chain was sequenced within a study of graft-versus-host responses after intestinal transplantation. Overall study context: Transplantation in recipients was multivisceral, liver-intestinal, or isolated intestinal. Study findings and constraints: Recipient bone marrow held GvH clones, some seen earlier in ileum or blood. Circulating GvH clones peaking coincided with falling HvG clones soon after transplant. Some patients had graft-donor T cell macrochimerism. In their allografts, the ratios of graft-versus-host to host-versus-graft T cell clones were high.

To note about this clone: The antigen is undetermined.

Assay: immunoSEQ multiplex PCR; the TCRdb copy retains only in-frame clones and omits some. The table has just under 90,000 clones, around 83% seen once. V dropped 1 base and J dropped 0 bases, with 10 bases sitting between them. Germline assignment: CDR1 SGHTA and CDR2 FQGTGA. The CDR3 is made up of 17 amino acids. This chain uses TRBV7-3 with TRBJ2-6; D uncertain. The sequence derives from a human donor who received an intestinal transplant. The sample was unstimulated CD8+ T cells sorted from spleen or lymph node cells, taken before intestinal transplant. CDR3: CASSLNGRVSGANVLTF. The CDR3 DNA sequence: TGTGCCAGCAGCTTAAATGGTAGGGTCTCTGGGGCCAACGTCCTGACTTTC.